These 21 T cell receptor beta chains share one sample of origin, sequenced in a study of response to subunit inactivated influenza vaccine. Using its own MiXCR run on the RT-PCR reads, TCRdb lists one record per CDR3 protein. The table shows fewer than 600,000 distinct CDR3 sequences, with around 7.9% occurring only once. Sequencing used PBMCs from blood, obtained less than 30 months after vaccination. Receptor source: a man aged 45 to 70 who received an inactivated influenza vaccine.

This clonotype has a handful of counts. The chain recombines TRBV5-6 with TRBJ2-7, with 8 positions matching TRBD1. The CDR3 length is 17 residues. V lost 0 bases and J lost 4; bases outside the gene matches: 12. Germline V lookup: CDR1 SGHDT, CDR2 YYEEEE. CDR3 sequence reads: CASSLGGSAGGLYEQYF. CDR3 sequence (DNA): TGTGCCAGCAGCTTGGGGGGCTCGGCAGGGGGCCTTTACGAGCAGTACTTC.

This clonotype was counted between two and nine times. J is TRBJ2-3 and V is TRBV5-1; 9 bases align to TRBD1. The CDR3 covers 16 residues. The J segment lost 4 bases and the V segment lost 4 bases, leaving 10 bases of the junction unmatched. Germline V lookup: CDR1 SGHRS, CDR2 YFSETQ. In DNA form, the CDR3 reads TGCGCCAGCAGCCCTATCCCCGGGACAGGGTCAGATACGCAGTATTTT. Its translation is CASSPIPGTGSDTQYF.

This clonotype appeared a few times. The gene calls are TRBV10-3 and TRBJ2-3; tentative D call: TRBD1 (6 bases). The length of the CDR3 is 15 residues. In germline, CDR1 is ENHRY, CDR2 SYGVKD. V was clipped by 2 bases and J by 0 bases, with 9 bases between them. The CDR3 loop is CAISEHRASTDTQYF. The DNA of the CDR3 is TGTGCCATCAGTGAGCACAGGGCCAGCACAGATACGCAGTATTTT.

The chain joins TRBV10-3 to TRBJ2-2; tentative D call: TRBD1 (5 bases). Germline CDR1 reads ENHRY; CDR2 reads SYGVKD. The germline V and J ends were trimmed by 3 bases and 0 bases, with 17 bases remaining between them. CDR3 length equals 18 residues. In nucleotides, the CDR3 is TGTGCCATCAGTGATTTAGGACAACTCGTGGCGAACACCGGGGAGCTGTTTTTT. It translates to CAISDLGQLVANTGELFF.

This clonotype was picked up many times. The chain is built from TRBV7-2 and TRBJ1-2; 11 nucleotides align to TRBD1. J lost 7 bases, V lost 7 bases, and 8 bases had no gene match. This CDR3 has 14 residues. Germline V gene lookup returns CDR1 SGHTA and CDR2 FQGNSA. The CDR3 protein is CASIGQGANGGYTF. For the CDR3, the DNA is TGTGCCAGCATCGGACAGGGGGCTAATGGTGGCTACACCTTC.

In its sample, this clonotype was seen many times. The chain is built from TRBV20-1 and TRBJ2-3, with no clear D. Trimming took 4 bases from V and 4 from J, leaving 27 bases between them. The V gene's germline CDR1 is DFQATT and CDR2 SNEGSKA (reference sequence). The CDR3 sequence is 18 residues long. Here the CDR3 DNA reads TGCAGTGCTAAACAAGGAGCTGGTGGCGGAGCATTCTCAGATACGCAGTATTTT. It translates to CSAKQGAGGGAFSDTQYF.

The table lists this clonotype with many counts. The rearrangement links TRBV5-1 to TRBJ2-1; 10 nucleotides agree with TRBD2. The length of the CDR3 is 15 residues. Germline CDR1 and CDR2: SGHRS and YFSETQ. Unmatched junction bases numbered 11, after V lost 5 bases and J lost 9 bases. The CDR3 loop reads CASSSLAGAGSEQFF. The CDR3 DNA follows: TGCGCCAGCAGTTCCCTAGCGGGAGCAGGGAGTGAGCAGTTCTTC.

The chain links TRBV10-3 to TRBJ2-5, with D uncertain. With 3 bases removed from V and 7 bases from J, the gap between germline ends came to 9 bases. The CDR3 length is 12 residues. Germline CDR1 is ENHRY and CDR2 is SYGVKD. CDR3 DNA sequence: TGTGCCATCAGTGACCCGATCCGGACCCAGTACTTC. Protein sequence: CAISDPIRTQYF.

CDR3 sequence: CASLTGGKNEKLFF. The DNA of the CDR3 is TGTGCCAGCCTTACAGGGGGCAAGAATGAAAAACTGTTTTTT. The rearrangement joins TRBV28 to TRBJ1-4; 9 nucleotides align to TRBD1. The V gene's germline CDR1 is MDHEN and CDR2 SYDVKM. Trimming took 8 bases from V and 5 from J; bases not matched to a gene: 6. The CDR3 has 14 amino acids.

This clonotype was counted ten times or more. This chain connects TRBV6-5 to TRBJ1-4, with 7 nucleotides matching TRBD1. The V gene's germline CDR1 is MNHEY and CDR2 SVGAGI. This CDR3 has 15 residues. J gave up 2 bases and V 7 bases, and 7 bases lay outside the gene matches. The CDR3 nucleotides read TGTGCCAGCACCGCGACAGGGAACACTAATGAAAAACTGTTTTTT. Translated, it gives CASTATGNTNEKLFF.

CDR3 sequence (DNA): TGTGCCAGCAGCCAAGATTCTGGCGGGGGGGCCGAGACCCAGTACTTC. Amino acids: CASSQDSGGGAETQYF. The chain combines TRBV4-2 with TRBJ2-5; TRBD2 matches at 9 bases. This CDR3 region has 16 residues. CDR1 and CDR2 (germline): LGHNA, YNFKEQ. V dropped 0 bases and J dropped 5; count of bases not matched to a gene: 7.

The genes are TRBV6-4 and TRBJ2-3, with TRBD1 identical over 7 bases. CDR1 is MRHNA, CDR2 SNTAGT, per germline. Unmatched junction bases numbered 4, after V lost 4 bases and J lost 0 bases. The CDR3 covers 15 residues. CDR3 sequence (DNA): TGTGCCAGCAGTGTCGGGACAGCTAGCACAGATACGCAGTATTTT. This gives the protein CASSVGTASTDTQYF.

The V gene is TRBV10-3, the J gene TRBJ2-2, with 8 bases fitting TRBD2. Germline lookup yields CDR1 ENHRY and CDR2 SYGVKD. V was pared by 5 bases and J by 6 bases, with 11 bases of the junction left unmatched. The CDR3 contains 16 residues. Here the CDR3 DNA reads TGTGCCATCAGTCGGACCGGGACTAGGCAGTCCGGGGAGCTGTTTTTT. This sequence encodes CAISRTGTRQSGELFF.

This clonotype was observed many times. J is TRBJ2-7 and V is TRBV7-9; D possibly matches TRBD1 or TRBD2 (5 bases each). CDR1 SEHNR and CDR2 FQNEAQ come from the germline V gene (reference sequence). V was trimmed by 6 bases and J by 0 bases, leaving 12 bases between them. The CDR3 totals 14 residues. The CDR3 nucleotides read TGTGCCAGCAGGCGCCGGGACGGCTCCTACGAGCAGTACTTC. Amino acids: CASRRRDGSYEQYF. The full variable domain, completed using reference TRBV7-9 and TRBJ2-7, is DTGVSQNPRHKITKRGQNVTFRCDPISEHNRLYWYRQTLGQGPEFLTYFQNEAQLEKSRLLSDRFSAERPKGSFSTLEIQRTEQGDSAMYLCASRRRDGSYEQYFGPGTRLTVT.

The gene calls are TRBV9 and TRBJ2-7; 11 nucleotides match TRBD2. Germline V gene lookup returns CDR1 SGDLS and CDR2 YYNGEE. After removal of 8 bases from V and 3 bases from J, the junction contained 13 bases not matched to a gene. The CDR3 consists of 16 residues. CDR3 region: CARILAGAVPSYEQYF. The CDR3 DNA reads TGTGCCAGGATACTAGCGGGAGCGGTTCCGAGCTACGAGCAGTACTTC.

This sequence joins TRBV7-8 and TRBJ2-1, with 11 bases that match TRBD2. V shed 5 bases and J 4 bases; nucleotides not matched to a gene: 7. This CDR3 has 16 amino acids. Germline V gene sequence: CDR1 SGHVS, CDR2 FQNEAQ. CDR3 loop: CASSAPLAGGYNEQFF. CDR3 coding DNA: TGTGCCAGCAGCGCGCCTCTAGCGGGAGGTTACAATGAGCAGTTCTTC.

J is TRBJ2-3 and V is TRBV20-1, with 12 bases that match TRBD1. The V gene's germline CDR1 is DFQATT and CDR2 SNEGSKA (reference sequence). V lost 6 bases, J lost 4 bases, and 8 bases stayed unmatched. The CDR3 loop spans 15 amino acids. The CDR3 coding sequence is TGCAGTGCCATAGAAGGGACAGGGGGCGCAGATACGCAGTATTTT. Translated, it gives CSAIEGTGGADTQYF.

On this clonotype itself: This sequence may be a read error, since a much larger clone differs from it by one base. The chain uses TRBV3-1 and TRBJ2-5; D possibly uses TRBD1 or TRBD2 (5 bases each). Germline V lookup: CDR1 LGHDT, CDR2 YNNKEL (reference sequence). This CDR3 has 14 residues. The CDR3 sequence: CASSQYGTGETRYF. As DNA, the CDR3 is TGTGCCAGCAGCCAATACGGGACGGGTGAGACCCGGTACTTC.

This clonotype has a handful of counts. CDR3 DNA sequence: TGCAGTGCTATGTCCCTCGGAAGCTCCTACGAGCAGTACTTC. Amino acid sequence: CSAMSLGSSYEQYF. V is TRBV20-1 and J is TRBJ2-7; D unclear. Trimming left V 4 bases short and J 0 bases short, with 13 bases between. This CDR3 is built from 14 residues. Germline loops: CDR1 DFQATT, CDR2 SNEGSKA (reference sequence).

This clonotype was seen a few times. The CDR3 nucleotides are TGTGCCATCAGCTACGACAGGGGGAACACTGAAGCTTTCTTT. Its translation: CAISYDRGNTEAFF. This chain connects TRBV10-3 to TRBJ1-1; 8 bases align to TRBD1. This CDR3 contains 14 residues. The V gene's germline CDR1 is ENHRY and CDR2 SYGVKD. The V segment lost 6 bases and the J segment 1 base; nucleotides outside the gene matches: 4.

This clonotype came up a few times. The V and J genes are TRBV7-9 and TRBJ2-7; D ambiguous. Germline V gene sequence: CDR1 SEHNR, CDR2 FQNEAQ (reference sequence). Between the trimmed V and J ends, which lost 5 bases and 2 bases, there was a span of 10 bases. The CDR3 spans 13 residues. CDR3 DNA sequence: TGTGCCAGCAGCAAGGACGTAGCCTACGAGCAGTACTTC. This codes for CASSKDVAYEQYF.